A selection of T cell receptor beta chains follows, all from one sample in a study of blood T cells in healthy people across ages. TCRdb re-derived calls from the 5' RACE reads in MiXCR, one entry per CDR3 protein. The top ten hold 3% to 4% of the sample, which has 800,000 or so distinct CDR3 sequences, around a quarter seen once. These data were also filed under a second study, of T cells of mothers and their children.

Sequenced sample: blood. The receptors originated from a boy aged 5-17 years in good health. Both conserved end residues are part of each CDR3. The order of the fields is CDR3 protein, CDR3 DNA, clone size, V gene, CDR3 length, J gene, D gene. A D gene is named only where the DNA matches it firmly. For some rows the clone size is stated as once, few or many, or as a class when expanded; others skip it.

CASSSLQREGSYEQYF	TGTGCCAGCAGTTCGCTGCAGCGGGAGGGCTCCTACGAGCAGTACTTC	-	TRBV28	16	TRBJ2-7	TRBD2
CASSPPEGGLSGNTIYF	TGTGCCAGCTCACCACCGGAGGGGGGACTCTCTGGAAACACCATATATTTT	-	TRBV18	17	TRBJ1-3	-
CASRLSSGTYEQYF	TGTGCCAGCAGACTAAGTAGCGGCACCTACGAGCAGTACTTC	few	TRBV28	14	TRBJ2-7	-
CASSKNRDYGYTF	TGTGCCAGCAGCAAAAACAGAGACTATGGCTACACCTTC	few	TRBV21-1	13	TRBJ1-2	-
CASSGERTSDPYEQYF	TGTGCCAGCAGCGGGGAACGGACTAGCGATCCCTACGAGCAGTACTTC	few	TRBV7-2	16	TRBJ2-7	TRBD2
CASSPMQGNYGYTF	TGTGCCAGCAGTCCAATGCAGGGTAACTATGGCTACACCTTC	few	TRBV28	14	TRBJ1-2	-
CASSPPGTDYGYTF	TGTGCCAGCAGTCCTCCCGGGACTGATTATGGCTACACCTTC	-	TRBV28	14	TRBJ1-2	-
CATSSPGTGNYEQYF	TGTGCCACCAGCAGCCCCGGGACAGGGAACTACGAGCAGTACTTC	few	TRBV15	15	TRBJ2-7	TRBD1
CASKGGLAGTDTQYF	TGTGCCAGCAAGGGGGGGTTGGCGGGTACAGATACGCAGTATTTT	-	TRBV6-5	15	TRBJ2-3	-
CASSGPSGGPVRETQYF	TGTGCCAGCAGCGGCCCTAGCGGGGGGCCAGTCAGAGAGACCCAGTACTTC	many	TRBV7-2	17	TRBJ2-5	TRBD2
CASSYSGWGLNTEAFF	TGTGCCAGCAGTTACTCCGGTTGGGGCCTGAACACTGAAGCTTTCTTT	few	TRBV6-6	16	TRBJ1-1	-
CSVATGNTGELFF	TGCAGCGTTGCGACGGGGAACACCGGGGAGCTGTTTTTT	few	TRBV29-1	13	TRBJ2-2	-
CASSIGGAYNEQFF	TGTGCCAGCAGTATTGGGGGGGCTTACAATGAGCAGTTCTTC	many	TRBV27	14	TRBJ2-1	-
CASSDARGDEQYF	TGCGCCAGTTCCGACGCCAGGGGTGACGAGCAGTACTTC	-	TRBV5-1	13	TRBJ2-7	-
CASSLAAAGYTF	TGTGCCAGCAGTTTGGCGGCGGCTGGCTACACCTTC	few	TRBV12-3/TRBV12-4	12	TRBJ1-2	-
CASSSTSGRTDTQYF	TGTGCCAGCAGCTCCACTAGCGGGAGGACAGATACGCAGTATTTT	few	TRBV7-8	15	TRBJ2-3	TRBD2
CSASSRENTEAFF	TGCAGCGCCTCATCGAGGGAGAACACTGAAGCTTTCTTT	-	TRBV29-1	13	TRBJ1-1	-
CASSRSELGLENIQYF	TGTGCCAGCAGCCGATCTGAATTGGGTCTTGAAAACATTCAGTACTTC	-	TRBV11-2	16	TRBJ2-4	-
CASSQVLTIDFYGYTF	TGCGCCAGCAGCCAAGTCCTGACCATCGACTTCTATGGCTACACCTTC	-	TRBV4-1	16	TRBJ1-2	-
CSVAGTTIRPTPYEQYF	TGCAGCGTGGCCGGGACTACGATTAGGCCGACTCCTTACGAGCAGTACTTC	few	TRBV29-1	17	TRBJ2-7	TRBD2
CSVEVWSRRGNTEAFF	TGCAGCGTTGAAGTATGGAGCCGCCGAGGGAACACTGAAGCTTTCTTT	-	TRBV29-1	16	TRBJ1-1	-
CSAIGTERYYEQYF	TGCAGTGCCATTGGGACAGAGCGTTATTACGAGCAGTACTTC	-	TRBV20-1	14	TRBJ2-7	TRBD1
CSVATHLGVAEAFF	TGCAGCGTTGCTACGCACCTGGGGGTGGCTGAAGCTTTCTTT	few	TRBV29-1	14	TRBJ1-1	-
CSVARVTEAFF	TGCAGCGTTGCCAGGGTAACTGAAGCTTTCTTT	-	TRBV29-1	11	TRBJ1-1	-
CARQQSFAHLNSPLHF	TGTGCCAGGCAACAATCTTTTGCCCATCTTAATTCACCCCTCCACTTT	-	TRBV14	16	TRBJ1-6	-
CASSPDGVRAEAFF	TGTGCCAGCAGCCCGGATGGGGTGAGGGCTGAAGCTTTCTTT	-	TRBV5-5	14	TRBJ1-1	-
CASSLGDGHYGYTF	TGTGCCAGCAGCTTGGGGGACGGACACTATGGCTACACCTTC	-	TRBV5-5	14	TRBJ1-2	-
CASSPLPRADFYNEQFF	TGTGCCAGCAGTCCCCTCCCCCGGGCCGACTTTTACAATGAGCAGTTCTTC	-	TRBV28	17	TRBJ2-1	-
CASSLVAGLGVTEAFF	TGCGCCAGCAGCTTGGTTGCAGGCCTAGGGGTCACTGAAGCTTTCTTT	-	TRBV5-1	16	TRBJ1-1	-
CASSSEIAGGGETQYF	TGTGCCAGCAGCTCAGAGATCGCAGGGGGAGGAGAGACCCAGTACTTC	few	TRBV7-2	16	TRBJ2-5	-
CSARGIGLGVYNEQFF	TGCAGTGCTAGAGGGATAGGGCTAGGGGTCTACAATGAGCAGTTCTTC	few	TRBV20-1	16	TRBJ2-1	-
CSARGRYNEQFF	TGCAGCGCCCGAGGGCGGTACAATGAGCAGTTCTTC	-	TRBV29-1	12	TRBJ2-1	-
CASSLGLGEGNAEAFF	TGTGCCAGCAGCTTAGGGTTAGGGGAGGGCAACGCTGAAGCTTTCTTT	-	TRBV7-8	16	TRBJ1-1	-
CASSDWGAGYNEQFF	TGTGCCAGCAGTGATTGGGGGGCGGGATACAATGAGCAGTTCTTC	few	TRBV2	15	TRBJ2-1	-
CASNTLGTGSYEQYF	TGTGCCAGCAATACCCTCGGGACAGGGTCCTACGAGCAGTACTTC	few	TRBV28	15	TRBJ2-7	TRBD1
CSAAAGTSGETQYF	TGCAGCGCCGCGGCCGGGACTAGCGGAGAGACCCAGTACTTC	many	TRBV29-1	14	TRBJ2-5	TRBD2
CASSHRGPQETQYF	TGTGCCAGCAGCCACAGGGGACCCCAAGAGACCCAGTACTTC	many	TRBV7-2	14	TRBJ2-5	TRBD1
CASSLSGEGTQYF	TGTGCCAGCAGCTTATCGGGGGAAGGGACCCAGTACTTC	many	TRBV7-2	13	TRBJ2-5	-
CASSRRDSGFYEQYF	TGTGCCAGCAGCCGACGAGATAGCGGATTCTACGAGCAGTACTTC	-	TRBV7-2	15	TRBJ2-7	-
CASSWGAGELFF	TGTGCCAGCAGCTGGGGGGCCGGGGAGCTGTTTTTT	few	TRBV5-4	12	TRBJ2-2	-
CSAHPIAKNIQYF	TGCAGTGCCCACCCGATAGCCAAAAACATTCAGTACTTC	few	TRBV20-1	13	TRBJ2-4	-
CASSQDGGAVQPQHF	TGCGCCAGCAGCCAAGACGGGGGCGCGGTTCAGCCCCAGCATTTT	-	TRBV4-1	15	TRBJ1-5	-
CASSLTLSGLEQFF	TGCGCCAGCAGCCTGACCCTCTCGGGGCTGGAGCAGTTCTTC	few	TRBV5-1	14	TRBJ2-1	-
CASSGGRWTQSDGYTF	TGTGCCAGCAGCGGGGGACGTTGGACCCAGTCTGATGGCTACACCTTC	-	TRBV7-2	16	TRBJ1-2	-
CASSLWEGKALGTLF	TGTGCCAGCAGCTTATGGGAGGGCAAAGCTTTAGGGACTCTCTTC	-	TRBV7-8	15	TRBJ2-1	TRBD2
CAWSISDYEQYF	TGTGCCTGGAGTATTAGCGACTACGAGCAGTACTTC	once	TRBV30	12	TRBJ2-7	-
CATSRGENYEQYF	TGTGCCACCAGCAGGGGCGAGAACTACGAGCAGTACTTC	few	TRBV15	13	TRBJ2-7	-
CASSEFGQGSYEQYF	TGTGCCAGCAGTGAATTTGGACAGGGATCCTACGAGCAGTACTTC	few	TRBV2	15	TRBJ2-7	TRBD1
CAISEAGGQETQYF	TGTGCCATCAGTGAGGCGGGGGGGCAAGAGACCCAGTACTTC	-	TRBV10-3	14	TRBJ2-5	TRBD2
CASKQAEISYNEQFF	TGTGCCAGCAAGCAAGCGGAAATTTCCTACAATGAGCAGTTCTTC	few	TRBV2	15	TRBJ2-1	-
CASQRGINYGYTF	TGTGCCAGTCAACGGGGTATTAACTATGGCTACACCTTC	few	TRBV19	13	TRBJ1-2	-